The 5 T cell receptor beta chains below come from one sample, sequenced in a study of CD8 T cells in Susac syndrome. Random hexamers were used to reverse transcribe an amount of about 0.45 to 1 ug RNA. From the immunoSEQ multiplex PCR reads, TCRdb called clonotypes with MiXCR, one entry per CDR3 protein. The repertoire holds hundreds of thousands of distinct CDR3 sequences, with around 85% as singletons. What was sequenced was CD8+ T cells from PBMCs. These receptors were collected from a human donor with multiple sclerosis.

The gene calls are TRBV4-2 and TRBJ1-1; tentative D call: TRBD1 (5 bases). The CDR3 has 17 residues. Germline-derived CDR1 and CDR2 are LGHNA and YNFKEQ. The V and J ends lost 0 bases and 2 bases respectively, with 16 bases between them. The CDR3 nucleotides are TGTGCCAGCAGCCAAGATTGGCAGGGATCTATTAACACTGAAGCTTTCTTT. Translated, it gives CASSQDWQGSINTEAFF.

The chain couples TRBV10-3 to TRBJ2-3, with TRBD1 matching over 7 bases. With 2 bases clipped from V and 4 bases from J, the junction kept 6 bases outside the gene matches. Germline CDR1 and CDR2: ENHRY and SYGVKD. CDR3 length: 15 amino acids. The CDR3 here is CAISEDRDSSDTQYF. DNA of the CDR3: TGTGCCATCAGTGAGGATCGGGACAGTTCAGATACGCAGTATTTT.

CDR3 loop: CATSRTASSNYGYTF. CDR3 coding DNA: TGTGCTACTTCCCGGACAGCGAGTTCTAACTATGGCTACACCTTC. The chain uses TRBV28 and TRBJ1-2; possible D gene TRBD1, 6 bases. Germline CDR1 is MDHEN and CDR2 is SYDVKM. This CDR3 spans 15 amino acids.

The V call is TRBV20-1, the J call TRBJ2-2; D remains unclear. CDR1 DFQATT and CDR2 SNEGSKA come from the germline V gene (reference sequence). Trimming stripped 6 bases from V and 4 bases from J, with 21 bases between. CDR3 length equals 16 residues. Here the CDR3 reads CSAAKTVEWSTGELFF. CDR3 DNA: TGCAGTGCGGCGAAGACGGTAGAATGGTCCACCGGGGAGCTGTTTTTT.

The chain combines TRBV27 with TRBJ1-2, with D perhaps matching TRBD1 (5 bases). CDR1 is MNHEY, CDR2 SMNVEV, per germline (reference sequence). V lost 5 bases and J lost 4, with 5 bases in between. The CDR3 sequence is 11 residues long. CDR3 loop: CASSGAYGYTF. The DNA for the CDR3 is TGTGCCAGCAGTGGGGCCTATGGCTACACCTTC.